This passage covers 7 T cell receptor beta chains from one sample sequenced in a study of blood T cell repertoires in COVID-19 (dated by TCRdb to the early 2020s). Receptor amplification or capture employed the immunoSEQ multiplex PCR assay. TCRdb retrieved this table from immuneACCESS and kept in-frame rearrangements only. Not all clones are present; in checked studies, unresolved V genes account for under half, and no reason is known for the remainder. In all, the sample holds 100,000 to 150,000 clones, and around 76% of those were seen once. Together, the top ten hold about 2.1% of the sample. The specimen sequenced was peripheral blood. The receptors shown here come from a man in his 70s with acute or convalescent COVID-19.

The chain couples TRBV7-9 to TRBJ2-7, with 7 bases matching TRBD1. The CDR3 contains 15 residues. V lost 4 bases and J lost 4; bases outside the gene matches: 10. Per the germline V gene, CDR1 is SEHNR and CDR2 is FQNEAQ (reference sequence). The CDR3 DNA follows: TGTGCCAGCAGCTCCCCTAACAGGGGATTTTACGAGCAGTACTTC. It encodes CASSSPNRGFYEQYF.

The genes are TRBV9 and TRBJ2-7; TRBD1 matches 8 bases. Germline V lookup: CDR1 SGDLS, CDR2 YYNGEE. The CDR3 runs to 15 residues. V lost 4 bases, J lost 2 bases, and 8 bases stayed unmatched. The CDR3 loop reads CASSPTPGQAYEQYF. DNA of the CDR3: TGTGCCAGCAGCCCTACTCCGGGACAGGCCTACGAGCAGTACTTC.

This clone appeared many times. This chain links TRBV5-6 with TRBJ2-2, with 7 positions matching TRBD1. Trimming at V came to 5 bases and at J to 6 bases, leaving 7 bases not matched to a gene. The CDR3 sequence is 14 residues long. Germline CDR1 SGHDT, CDR2 YYEEEE. The CDR3 bases are TGTGCCAGCAGACTCGACAGGGCACCCGGGGAGCTGTTTTTT. It yields the protein CASRLDRAPGELFF.

The chain uses TRBV24-1 and TRBJ2-3; D is uncertain. The germline V and J ends were trimmed by 2 bases and 1 base, with 6 bases remaining between them. From germline, CDR1 is KGHDR and CDR2 SFDVKD. This CDR3 has 14 residues. The CDR3 reads CATSDYIRTDTQYF. CDR3 coding DNA: TGTGCCACCAGTGATTATATTCGCACAGATACGCAGTATTTT.

V is TRBV19 and J is TRBJ2-2, with D maybe TRBD2 (7 bases). The CDR3 is 14 amino acids. The germline gives CDR1 LNHDA, CDR2 SQIVND (reference sequence). Between the trimmed V and J ends, which lost 8 bases and 4 bases, there was a span of 14 bases. CDR3 residues: CASSRGGGTGELFF. The CDR3 coding sequence is TGTGCCAGTTCTCGGGGAGGGGGCACCGGGGAGCTGTTTTTT.

This sequence joins TRBV18 and TRBJ2-7, with a possible D match to TRBD2 (6 bases). The ends were cut back, 4 bases at V and 2 bases at J, with 18 bases in the middle. This CDR3 spans 16 amino acids. The germline V gene has CDR1 KGHSH and CDR2 LQKENI. CDR3 residues: CASSRNGGFGTYEQYF. The CDR3 DNA reads TGTGCCAGCTCACGGAACGGGGGATTCGGTACCTACGAGCAGTACTTC. Together with reference TRBV18 and TRBJ2-7, the CDR3 gives the full variable domain: NAGVMQNPRHLVRRRGQEARLRCSPMKGHSHVYWYRQLPEEGLKFMVYLQKENIIDESGMPKERFSAEFPKEGPSILRIQQVVRGDSAAYFCASSRNGGFGTYEQYFGPGTRLTVT.

The chain uses TRBV28 and TRBJ2-7, with 11 positions matching TRBD2. This CDR3 has 15 amino acids. Trimming removed 4 bases from V and 2 bases from J; junction bases left unmatched: 4. Germline CDR1 and CDR2: MDHEN and SYDVKM. The CDR3 bases are TGTGCCAGCAGTTCGGGTAGCGGGGGGGCCTACGAGCAGTACTTC. Translated, it gives CASSSGSGGAYEQYF.